This T cell receptor (beta chain) derives from a study of quantifying T cell responses using KT2 cells. In the study overall: Reverse transcription used primers in the TCR alpha and beta constant regions.

An oligo carrying a UMI was ligated to the cDNA 3' end. The first PCR ran approximately 4 cycles with an equimolar RC1.1 and RC1.2 beta primer mix. TCRdb analysed the UMI-ligation and nested PCR reads with MiXCR anew, one entry per CDR3 protein. The table lists about 32,000 distinct CDR3 sequences, about 7.3% of them singletons. This clonotype was observed a handful of times. Unfractionated PBMC were spiked with known numbers of KT2 clone cells. CDR3 size: 13 residues. The chain couples TRBV21-1 to TRBJ2-1; the table's D call of TRBD2 was not tested on the DNA. TRBV21-1 is described as a pseudogene. What was sequenced was PBMCs spiked with cells of the T cell clone KT2. The source of this sequence is a human donor. The DNA for the CDR3 is TGTGCCGGAGCGGTGAGCTCCTACAATGAGCAGTTCTTC. This codes for CAGAVSSYNEQFF.